These 32 T cell receptor beta chains share one sample of origin, sequenced in a study of OX40 agonist ivuxolimab in advanced cancers. The assay was immunoSEQ multiplex PCR, and TCRdb's table has in-frame clones only and misses some. The table has around 50,000 clones, about 83% seen once. The sample consisted of CD4+ or CD8+ T cells sorted from blood, taken in a trial of the OX40 agonist ivuxolimab. These receptors all stem from an adult with an advanced solid tumor such as melanoma, head and neck, liver or kidney cancer.

The gene calls are TRBV18 and TRBJ2-1, with 7 bases identical to TRBD2. The length of the CDR3 is 16 residues. The germline V gene encodes CDR1 KGHSH and CDR2 LQKENI. V was pared by 2 bases and J by 9 bases, with 13 bases of the junction left unmatched. The CDR3 region is CASSPRASGSYPEQFF. Written as DNA, the CDR3 is TGTGCCAGCTCACCAAGAGCTAGCGGTTCCTACCCTGAGCAGTTCTTC.

This rearrangement joins TRBV30 to TRBJ1-1, with TRBD1 identical over 10 bases. CDR1 is GTSNPN, CDR2 SVGIG, per germline (reference sequence). The V segment lost 4 bases and the J segment 5 bases; nucleotides outside the gene matches: 4. This CDR3 spans 13 amino acids. The CDR3 nucleotides read TGTGCCTGGAAATGGGGACAGGGGACTGAAGCTTTCTTT. Translation: CAWKWGQGTEAFF.

This clone was counted once. The chain recombines TRBV7-3 with TRBJ2-5, with a weak D call TRBD1 (6 bases). Trimming shortened V by 0 bases and J by 4 bases, and 12 bases separated the two germline ends. CDR3 size: 15 residues. Germline CDR1 reads SGHTA; CDR2 reads FQGTGA. The CDR3 loop is CASSLTGSRGETQYF. The CDR3 nucleotides are TGTGCCAGCAGCTTAACGGGTAGCAGGGGAGAGACCCAGTACTTC.

The chain joins TRBV11-2 to TRBJ2-3; D gene unclear. Trimming left V 0 bases short and J 0 bases short, with 16 bases between. The CDR3 consists of 18 residues. Germline V CDR1 and CDR2: SGHAT, FQNNGV. The CDR3 DNA reads as TGTGCCAGCAGCTTAGATGGGTACCCTCGGACCAGCACAGATACGCAGTATTTT. Protein product: CASSLDGYPRTSTDTQYF.

This sequence joins TRBV4-2 and TRBJ2-1; weak D call: TRBD1 (5 bases). The germline V and J ends were trimmed by 5 bases and 5 bases, with 10 bases remaining between them. The CDR3 runs 13 residues. CDR1 and CDR2 from the germline V gene are LGHNA and YNFKEQ. This chain's CDR3 is CASSLGVNNEQFF. CDR3 DNA sequence: TGTGCCAGCAGCTTAGGGGTGAACAATGAGCAGTTCTTC.

This clone was detected a few times. The chain couples TRBV29-1 to TRBJ1-1, with D perhaps TRBD1 (5 bases). The CDR3 loop spans 11 amino acids. Trimming left V 3 bases short and J 6 bases short, with 8 bases between. The germline CDR1 and CDR2 sequences are SQVTM and ANQGSEA. CDR3 sequence reads: CSVDKGAEAFF. In nucleotides, the CDR3 is TGCAGCGTTGACAAAGGGGCTGAAGCTTTCTTT.

This rearrangement joins TRBV4-2 to TRBJ1-2; 10 positions agree with TRBD1. Germline trimming cut 4 bases from V and 2 bases from J; bases unmatched to any gene: 10. CDR1 and CDR2 (germline): LGHNA, YNFKEQ. The CDR3 has 17 residues. The DNA for the CDR3 is TGTGCCAGCAGCCTATTATCCGGGACAGGGGTAAACTATGGCTACACCTTC. It encodes CASSLLSGTGVNYGYTF.

In its sample, this clone was seen once. The rearrangement links TRBV9 to TRBJ2-7; 11 bases agree with TRBD2. This CDR3 is 16 amino acids long. From germline, CDR1 is SGDLS and CDR2 YYNGEE. J lost 6 bases, V lost 2 bases, and 10 bases had no gene match. The chain's CDR3 is CASSVLAGGQLGEQYF. In DNA, the CDR3 is TGTGCCAGCAGCGTTTTAGCGGGAGGGCAGTTAGGCGAGCAGTACTTC.

V is TRBV6-5 and J is TRBJ1-2; 11 nucleotides match TRBD1. The CDR3 covers 14 residues. J was trimmed by 7 bases and V by 6 bases; bases with no gene match: 7. Germline loops: CDR1 MNHEY, CDR2 SVGAGI. The CDR3 region has the DNA TGTGCCAGCAGAGAGGACAGGGGGCTCTCTGGCTACACCTTC. Amino acids: CASREDRGLSGYTF.

The chain employs TRBV4-3 and TRBJ1-2; 11 nucleotides line up with TRBD1. CDR3 length: 15 residues. Germline values: CDR1 LGHNA, CDR2 YSLEER. The V segment lost 5 bases and the J segment 8 bases; nucleotides outside the gene matches: 10. This chain's CDR3 is CASSEGPGQGEGYTF. The CDR3 region has the DNA TGCGCCAGCAGCGAAGGACCGGGACAGGGGGAAGGCTACACCTTC.

Notes on this clone: Other DNA sequences from this sample encode an identical CDR3 as well. The CDR3 region is CASRDSNQPQHF. CDR3 DNA: TGTGCCAGCAGGGACAGCAATCAGCCCCAGCATTTT. The V call is TRBV6-1, the J call TRBJ1-5, with D uncertain. The CDR3 sequence is 12 residues long. Germline assignment: CDR1 MNHNS and CDR2 SASEGT. The germline V and J ends were trimmed by 6 bases and 1 base, with 4 bases remaining between them.

The J gene is TRBJ2-5, the V gene TRBV7-8; TRBD1 or TRBD2 may be the D gene (7 bases each). V was clipped by 5 bases and J by 4 bases, with 14 bases between them. The V gene's germline CDR1 is SGHVS and CDR2 FQNEAQ. The CDR3 consists of 14 residues. In DNA form, the CDR3 reads TGTGCCAGCAGCCCTTGGGAGGGGGCAGAGACCCAGTACTTC. Its protein product is CASSPWEGAETQYF.

The chain combines TRBV7-8 with TRBJ2-1, with D perhaps TRBD1 (5 bases). V was cut by 0 bases and J by 10 bases, with 10 bases left in between. The CDR3 runs to 13 residues. Germline CDR1 reads SGHVS; CDR2 reads FQNEAQ. The DNA of the CDR3 is TGTGCCAGCAGCTTAGCGAACGACAGAGAGCAGTTCTTC. Its translation is CASSLANDREQFF.

This chain uses TRBV7-9 with TRBJ2-7; no definite D call. The V gene's germline CDR1 is SEHNR and CDR2 FQNEAQ (reference sequence). The CDR3 is 13 amino acids. Trimming stripped 3 bases from V and 3 bases from J, with 9 bases between. CDR3 sequence (DNA): TGTGCCAGCAGCTTGCGTCCACTCTACGAGCAGTACTTC. It yields the protein CASSLRPLYEQYF. Drawing the rest from reference TRBV7-9 and TRBJ2-7, the complete variable domain is DTGVSQNPRHKITKRGQNVTFRCDPISEHNRLYWYRQTLGQGPEFLTYFQNEAQLEKSRLLSDRFSAERPKGSFSTLEIQRTEQGDSAMYLCASSLRPLYEQYFGPGTRLTVT.

The V gene is TRBV10-3, the J gene TRBJ1-1; 7 nucleotides match TRBD1. CDR1 is ENHRY and CDR2 is SYGVKD in the germline V gene. This CDR3 is 13 amino acids long. V was pared by 11 bases and J by 4 bases, with 10 bases of the junction left unmatched. The CDR3 here is CAGRTGASTEAFF. CDR3 DNA sequence: TGTGCCGGACGCACAGGGGCCAGCACTGAAGCTTTCTTT.

The CDR3 coding sequence is TGTGCCAGCAGTATAAGGGTAGACTATGGCTACACCTTC. Translation: CASSIRVDYGYTF. V is TRBV6-5 and J is TRBJ1-2; D is unresolved. V dropped 5 bases and J dropped 3 bases, with 10 bases sitting between them. CDR1 is MNHEY, CDR2 SVGAGI, per germline. This CDR3 has 13 amino acids.

V usage is TRBV5-1 and J usage is TRBJ2-2; D is ambiguous. Trimming shortened V by 0 bases and J by 7 bases, and 10 bases separated the two germline ends. Germline CDR1 SGHRS, CDR2 YFSETQ. The CDR3 has 14 residues. For the CDR3, the DNA is TGCGCCAGCAGCTTGGACCCGGCTGTCGGGGAGCTGTTTTTT. Translation gives CASSLDPAVGELFF.

The chain joins TRBV2 to TRBJ1-4, with TRBD1 matching over 9 bases. V gave up 8 bases and J gave up 8 bases; unmatched junction bases: 21. Germline CDR1 SNHLY, CDR2 FYNNEI. This CDR3 spans 18 amino acids. The CDR3 region has the DNA TGTGCCAGCCGCATAACTTCCGGGACAGGGCACATAGCGGAAAAACTGTTTTTT. Translated, it gives CASRITSGTGHIAEKLFF. Full variable domain (missing parts from reference TRBV2 and TRBJ1-4): EPEVTQTPSHQVTQMGQEVILRCVPISNHLYFYWYRQILGQKVEFLVSFYNNEISEKSEIFDDQFSVERPDGSNFTLKIRSTKLEDSAMYFCASRITSGTGHIAEKLFFGSGTQLSVL.

The chain recombines TRBV11-2 with TRBJ1-1; unclear D gene. Germline CDR1 is SGHAT and CDR2 is FQNNGV. With 1 base removed from V and 6 bases from J, the gap between germline ends came to 3 bases. This CDR3 contains 11 residues. Here the CDR3 DNA reads TGTGCCAGCAGCTTAGGGCCTGAAGCTTTCTTT. This translates into CASSLGPEAFF.

The J gene is TRBJ1-2, the V gene TRBV5-1; D unresolved. CDR3 length: 15 amino acids. The germline V and J ends were trimmed by 0 bases and 2 bases, with 11 bases remaining between them. CDR1 is SGHRS, CDR2 YFSETQ, per germline. DNA of the CDR3: TGCGCCAGCAGCTTGGCCGTGGGAGCCAACTATGGCTACACCTTC. As protein: CASSLAVGANYGYTF.

This clone was seen once. This chain joins TRBV5-1 and TRBJ1-2; TRBD1 agrees at 7 bases. This CDR3 spans 14 amino acids. Germline V gene data show CDR1 as SGHRS and CDR2 as YFSETQ. The J segment lost 8 bases and the V segment lost 3 bases, leaving 10 bases of the junction unmatched. The CDR3 DNA is TGCGCCAGCAGCTCGGACAGGCGGTTAGGGGGCTACACCTTC. Its protein product is CASSSDRRLGGYTF.

V gene TRBV10-3 combines with J gene TRBJ1-1; 8 nucleotides line up with TRBD1. CDR3 size: 14 residues. Germline loops: CDR1 ENHRY, CDR2 SYGVKD. The junction had 4 bases not matched to a gene; V was cut back by 4 bases and J by 3 bases. The DNA for the CDR3 is TGTGCCATCAGTGTGATGACAGGGGACACTGAAGCTTTCTTT. Translated: CAISVMTGDTEAFF.

V usage is TRBV5-1 and J usage is TRBJ1-4; 11 positions agree with TRBD1. This CDR3 contains 16 residues. CDR1 is SGHRS and CDR2 is YFSETQ in the germline V gene. Unmatched junction bases numbered 5, after V lost 3 bases and J lost 4 bases. The CDR3: CASSSTGTGGNEKLFF. For the CDR3, the DNA is TGCGCCAGCAGCTCAACCGGGACAGGGGGTAATGAAAAACTGTTTTTT.

The V and J genes are TRBV2 and TRBJ2-4, with TRBD2 as a possible D gene (5 bases). The V end was cut by 8 bases, the J end by 1 base, with 15 bases between. The CDR3 has 15 residues. CDR1 and CDR2 from the germline V gene are SNHLY and FYNNEI. In DNA, the CDR3 is TGTGCCAGCCACGAAGCGGAAGGGGCCAAAAACATTCAGTACTTC. This encodes CASHEAEGAKNIQYF.

This clone was counted only a few times. J is TRBJ2-1 and V is TRBV7-9; 7 bases line up with TRBD1. From germline, CDR1 is SEHNR and CDR2 FQNEAQ (reference sequence). This CDR3 contains 17 residues. V shed 3 bases and J 6 bases; nucleotides not matched to a gene: 14. The CDR3 region has the DNA TGTGCCAGCAGCTTGATCGCCGGGACAGAGGTTAGCAATGAGCAGTTCTTC. Encoded protein: CASSLIAGTEVSNEQFF.

J is TRBJ1-2 and V is TRBV19, with 8 bases aligning to TRBD1. V was clipped by 3 bases and J by 5 bases; unmatched bases: 8. Per the germline V gene, CDR1 is LNHDA and CDR2 is SQIVND (reference sequence). The CDR3 consists of 15 residues. The CDR3 bases are TGTGCCAGTAGTATTGGACAGGGAAACGCTTATGGCTACACCTTC. It is translated as CASSIGQGNAYGYTF.

The chain recombines TRBV11-2 with TRBJ1-5; D gene ambiguous. Trimming cost V 1 base and J 1 base, with 11 bases left between them. Germline values: CDR1 SGHAT, CDR2 FQNNGV. The CDR3 is 16 amino acids. CDR3 protein: CASSLGRLGSNQPQHF. The DNA for the CDR3 is TGTGCCAGCAGCTTAGGGCGGCTGGGAAGCAATCAGCCCCAGCATTTT. Variable domain in full (rest from reference TRBV11-2 and TRBJ1-5): EAGVAQSPRYKIIEKRQSVAFWCNPISGHATLYWYQQILGQGPKLLIQFQNNGVVDDSQLPKDRFSAERLKGVDSTLKIQPAKLEDSAVYLCASSLGRLGSNQPQHFGDGTRLSIL.

V gene TRBV7-9 combines with J gene TRBJ1-6; 7 bases are shared with TRBD1. The ends lost 5 bases at V and 6 bases at J; junction bases unmatched: 13. This CDR3 is built from 17 residues. Germline CDR1 is SEHNR and CDR2 is FQNEAQ (reference sequence). CDR3 sequence: CASSTHDREGGNSPLHF. The DNA for the CDR3 is TGTGCCAGCAGCACCCATGACAGGGAGGGAGGTAATTCACCCCTCCACTTT.

The chain uses TRBV5-6 and TRBJ1-4, with D hard to call. This CDR3 spans 14 amino acids. The V gene's germline CDR1 is SGHDT and CDR2 YYEEEE. The ends were cut back, 4 bases at V and 3 bases at J, with 10 bases in the middle. The chain's CDR3 is CASSKLRANEKLFF. The CDR3 DNA reads TGTGCCAGCAGCAAACTTAGGGCTAATGAAAAACTGTTTTTT. The full variable domain, with the rest looked up from reference TRBV5-6 and TRBJ1-4, is DAGVTQSPTHLIKTRGQQVTLRCSPKSGHDTVSWYQQALGQGPQFIFQYYEEEERQRGNFPDRFSGHQFPNYSSELNVNALLLGDSALYLCASSKLRANEKLFFGSGTQLSVL.

This clone occurred once. The chain uses TRBV19 and TRBJ2-5; TRBD1 might be the D (6 bases). Trimming removed 2 bases from V and 5 bases from J, with 15 bases in between. Looked up from germline, CDR1 is LNHDA and CDR2 is SQIVND (reference sequence). The CDR3 totals 15 residues. The CDR3 spells CASSIIWGRGETQYF. DNA for the CDR3: TGTGCCAGTAGTATAATCTGGGGGCGCGGGGAGACCCAGTACTTC.

CDR3 nucleotide sequence: TGTGCCAGCCGGGACAGGGGCTACAATGAGCAGTTCTTC. As protein: CASRDRGYNEQFF. This rearrangement joins TRBV2 to TRBJ2-1; 10 nucleotides line up with TRBD1. The CDR3 loop spans 13 amino acids. Germline V CDR1 and CDR2: SNHLY, FYNNEI. J gave up 3 bases and V 8 bases, and 1 base lay outside the gene matches.

This rearrangement joins TRBV2 to TRBJ2-7; 11 bases match TRBD2. Germline trimming cut 6 bases from V and 0 bases from J; bases unmatched to any gene: 10. CDR1 SNHLY and CDR2 FYNNEI come from the germline V gene. The CDR3 runs to 17 residues. The CDR3 DNA is TGTGCCAGCAGCGAGGGGGGACTAGCGGTTTCCTCCTACGAGCAGTACTTC. Residues: CASSEGGLAVSSYEQYF. Together with reference TRBV2 and TRBJ2-7, the CDR3 gives the full variable domain: EPEVTQTPSHQVTQMGQEVILRCVPISNHLYFYWYRQILGQKVEFLVSFYNNEISEKSEIFDDQFSVERPDGSNFTLKIRSTKLEDSAMYFCASSEGGLAVSSYEQYFGPGTRLTVT.